This entry concerns a single T cell receptor (beta chain). This CDR3 has 16 residues. Germline values: CDR1 SGHKS, CDR2 YYEKEE (reference sequence). The V and J ends lost 4 bases and 6 bases, in that order; junction bases with no gene match: 13. This sample was included in a study of blood T cell repertoires in COVID-19. Study details: Sources were T cells, B-cell-depleted T cells, or PBMCs; the material itself was cDNA or gDNA.

Original data processing: Amplification with reference gene primers provided the estimates of nucleated cell counts. Sequencing used immunoSEQ multiplex PCR; TCRdb keeps in-frame clones, though not all of them. For V, J and clone size, that table is used; D and trimming come from the DNA. This table has approximately 60,000 clones, about 85% appearing once. The TCR sequence derives from a woman of 80 years or more with COVID-19, enrolled during active disease. Sequenced: peripheral blood. The chain combines TRBV5-5 with TRBJ2-3; 8 bases align to TRBD2. CDR3 coding DNA: TGTGCCAGCAGCCAACCGGGACTAGTGATTCGGGATACGCAGTATTTT. It translates to CASSQPGLVIRDTQYF.